These 30 T cell receptor beta chains were sequenced from one sample in a study of cytomegalovirus exposure and HLA in healthy donors. With 60 Vbeta and 13 Jbeta primers, the PCR was carried out. Here immunoSEQ multiplex PCR was the method, and the copy in TCRdb shows in-frame clones only, minus some. The sample includes over 65,000 clones, approximately 77% of them seen just once. The sequencing sample was made of PBMCs. These receptors were obtained from a woman in her twenties or thirties in good health and CMV-seropositive.

This clone was picked up a small number of times. The chain joins TRBV19 to TRBJ2-7, with a possible D match to TRBD1 (6 bases). Trimming shortened V by 5 bases and J by 5 bases, and 16 bases separated the two germline ends. Germline V lookup: CDR1 LNHDA, CDR2 SQIVND (reference sequence). This CDR3 is 14 amino acids long. In DNA, the CDR3 is TGTGCCAGTAGTGAACAGGGCCCTAAGGACGAGCAGTACTTC. Protein sequence: CASSEQGPKDEQYF.

CDR3 coding DNA: TGTGCCAGCAGCTACCGTGGGACTAGCGCGCAAGAGACCCAGTACTTC. Translation: CASSYRGTSAQETQYF. The chain has TRBV13 and TRBJ2-5; 10 bases agree with TRBD2. CDR3 length: 16 amino acids. CDR1 is PRHDT, CDR2 FYEKMQ, per germline (reference sequence). Trimming at V came to 4 bases and at J to 2 bases, leaving 7 bases not matched to a gene. The full variable domain, rest sourced from reference TRBV13 and TRBJ2-5, is AAGVIQSPRHLIKEKRETATLKCYPIPRHDTVYWYQQGPGQDPQFLISFYEKMQSDKGSIPDRFSAQQFSDYHSELNMSSLELGDSALYFCASSYRGTSAQETQYFGPGTRLLVL.

The genes are TRBV4-2 and TRBJ2-7, with 12 bases lining up with TRBD2. The CDR3 extends over 15 amino acids. Germline V gives CDR1 LGHNA, CDR2 YNFKEQ. The ends lost 0 bases at V and 7 bases at J; junction bases unmatched: 4. CDR3 in amino acids: CASSQEGLAGGEQYF. CDR3 coding DNA: TGTGCCAGCAGCCAAGAGGGTCTAGCGGGGGGGGAGCAGTACTTC.

The CDR3: CSESSGTADTQYF. The CDR3 DNA follows: TGCAGCGAGTCCAGCGGGACGGCAGATACGCAGTATTTT. V usage is TRBV29-1 and J usage is TRBJ2-3; the match to TRBD2 covers 7 bases. CDR3 length: 13 amino acids. V dropped 7 bases and J dropped 4; count of bases not matched to a gene: 8. Germline CDR1 and CDR2: SQVTM and ANQGSEA.

The J gene is TRBJ2-7, the V gene TRBV5-4; 7 bases fit TRBD2. The germline V gene has CDR1 SGHNT and CDR2 YYREEE (reference sequence). The CDR3 sequence is 15 residues long. Losses at the gene ends were 7 bases for V and 0 bases for J; bases not matched to a gene: 10. CDR3 DNA: TGTGCCAGCCGCCCCAATCGGGGGGACTCCTACGAGCAGTACTTC. This encodes CASRPNRGDSYEQYF.

The chain links TRBV5-1 to TRBJ2-1; TRBD1 aligns across 7 bases. Germline CDR1 is SGHRS and CDR2 is YFSETQ. This CDR3 spans 14 amino acids. Trimming took 4 bases from V and 4 from J; bases not matched to a gene: 5. Here the CDR3 DNA reads TGCGCCAGCAGCCCCGGGACAGAATACAATGAGCAGTTCTTC. As protein: CASSPGTEYNEQFF.

This clone has only a few counts. The rearrangement uses TRBV2 and TRBJ2-2; TRBD2 agrees at 8 bases. CDR3 length: 16 amino acids. Germline CDR1 SNHLY, CDR2 FYNNEI. V trimming: 1 base; J trimming: 4 bases; junction bases outside the gene matches: 5. The CDR3 DNA is TGTGCCAGCAGTGAAGAGGCAGCGGGAGTCACCGGGGAGCTGTTTTTT. Amino acids: CASSEEAAGVTGELFF.

J is TRBJ2-5 and V is TRBV7-5; TRBD2, the table's D call, was not compared with the DNA. TRBV7-5 represents a pseudogene. The CDR3 is 17 amino acids. In nucleotides, the CDR3 is TGTGCCAGAAGCTTATCGGGACTAGCGGGAGGGGGAGAGACCCAGTACTTC. Translating gives CARSLSGLAGGGETQYF.

The chain employs TRBV5-1 and TRBJ1-1, with TRBD1 matching over 9 bases. The J segment lost 1 base and the V segment lost 4 bases, leaving 2 bases of the junction unmatched. This CDR3 has 14 amino acids. Germline CDR1 reads SGHRS; CDR2 reads YFSETQ. CDR3 amino acids: CASSKTGGNTEAFF. The CDR3 DNA is TGCGCCAGCAGCAAGACAGGGGGGAACACTGAAGCTTTCTTT.

The chain employs TRBV29-1 and TRBJ2-3; no clear D gene. From germline, CDR1 is SQVTM and CDR2 ANQGSEA. Trimming removed 3 bases from V and 2 bases from J, with 3 bases in between. The CDR3 runs to 11 residues. Written as DNA, the CDR3 is TGCAGCGTTGATATCACAGATACGCAGTATTTT. This codes for CSVDITDTQYF.

This rearrangement joins TRBV11-2 to TRBJ1-6; D may be TRBD1 (5 bases). Trimming took 4 bases from V and 0 from J, leaving 13 bases between them. CDR1 is SGHAT, CDR2 FQNNGV, per germline. The CDR3 runs to 17 residues. CDR3 protein: CASSSGGKSSYNSPLHF. The CDR3 DNA reads as TGTGCCAGCAGCTCGGGGGGAAAGAGCTCCTATAATTCACCCCTCCACTTT.

The chain couples TRBV7-3 to TRBJ2-3; the match to TRBD1 covers 8 bases. Trimming removed 3 bases from V and 11 bases from J; junction bases left unmatched: 4. Germline V gives CDR1 SGHTA, CDR2 FQGTGA. This CDR3 has 12 residues. The CDR3: CASSLDREKQYF. In nucleotides, the CDR3 is TGTGCCAGCAGCTTGGACAGGGAAAAGCAGTATTTT.

CDR3 sequence (DNA): TGTGCCAGCAGTTCACTAGCGGGAGCAGAGACCCAGTACTTC. It codes for CASSSLAGAETQYF. The chain has TRBV27 and TRBJ2-5; 11 bases agree with TRBD2. The CDR3 loop spans 14 amino acids. Per the germline V gene, CDR1 is MNHEY and CDR2 is SMNVEV (reference sequence). The V segment lost 4 bases and the J segment 4 bases; nucleotides outside the gene matches: 2.

The J gene is TRBJ2-7, the V gene TRBV13; 9 nucleotides match TRBD1. The length of the CDR3 is 16 residues. The germline V gene has CDR1 PRHDT and CDR2 FYEKMQ (reference sequence). With 3 bases clipped from V and 4 bases from J, the junction kept 10 bases outside the gene matches. In nucleotides, the CDR3 is TGTGCCAGCAGCTTTCGCAGACAGGGACAGGGTTACGAGCAGTACTTC. Residues: CASSFRRQGQGYEQYF.

The chain uses TRBV21-1 and TRBJ2-7; the tabulated D call, TRBD2, remains unverified against the DNA. TRBV21-1 is tagged as a pseudogene. CDR3 length equals 18 residues. CDR3 DNA sequence: TGTGCCAGCAGCAAAGTAACTAGCGCCCACAAGCGGTCCTACGAGCAGTACTTC. This gives the protein CASSKVTSAHKRSYEQYF.

This chain links TRBV15 with TRBJ1-6; D is uncertain. The germline CDR1 and CDR2 sequences are LNHNV and YYDKDF (reference sequence). This CDR3 spans 17 amino acids. The ends were cut back, 4 bases at V and 0 bases at J, with 13 bases in the middle. CDR3 DNA: TGTGCCACCAGCAATAGAGGGTTGGGCTCCTATAATTCACCCCTCCACTTT. Protein: CATSNRGLGSYNSPLHF.

The chain recombines TRBV5-1 with TRBJ2-1, with 9 nucleotides matching TRBD2. Germline values: CDR1 SGHRS, CDR2 YFSETQ. The CDR3 consists of 14 residues. The J segment lost 4 bases and the V segment lost 4 bases, leaving 3 bases of the junction unmatched. In DNA form, the CDR3 reads TGCGCCAGCAGCCGGACTAGCGAATACAATGAGCAGTTCTTC. Translating it yields CASSRTSEYNEQFF.

The chain recombines TRBV9 with TRBJ2-7; D possibly corresponds to TRBD1 (6 bases). Germline V CDR1 and CDR2: SGDLS, YYNGEE. The V and J ends lost 3 bases and 1 base respectively, with 20 bases between them. The length of the CDR3 is 17 residues. CDR3 coding DNA: TGTGCCAGCAGCGCCCGCACCACTACAGGGAAATCCTACGAGCAGTACTTC. Translation gives CASSARTTTGKSYEQYF.

The V and J genes are TRBV28 and TRBJ2-3; TRBD2 agrees at 7 bases. The germline CDR1 and CDR2 sequences are MDHEN and SYDVKM. With V trimmed by 1 base and J by 9 bases, 1 base remained unmatched. This CDR3 has 12 amino acids. The DNA of the CDR3 is TGTGCCAGCAGTTTATCGGGGGGAACGCAGTATTTT. It encodes CASSLSGGTQYF.

This clone was observed once. J is TRBJ2-5 and V is TRBV7-2, with 9 positions matching TRBD2. CDR1 SGHTA and CDR2 FQGNSA come from the germline V gene. V lost 3 bases, J lost 1 base, and 6 bases stayed unmatched. The CDR3 runs to 16 residues. Written as DNA, the CDR3 is TGTGCCAGCAGCTTGGGGGGTAGCGGGAGCCAAGAGACCCAGTACTTC. Translated, it gives CASSLGGSGSQETQYF.

The V call is TRBV4-2, the J call TRBJ2-7, with 7 bases aligning to TRBD2. The CDR3 loop spans 16 amino acids. Germline V gives CDR1 LGHNA, CDR2 YNFKEQ. Trimming removed 0 bases from V and 4 bases from J; junction bases left unmatched: 9. Here the CDR3 DNA reads TGTGCCAGCAGCCAAGATCCGGCGGGAGATTGGTACGAGCAGTACTTC. Protein: CASSQDPAGDWYEQYF.

The chain employs TRBV28 and TRBJ2-3; 11 bases are a match to TRBD2. V shed 1 base and J 0 bases; nucleotides not matched to a gene: 6. CDR1 is MDHEN and CDR2 is SYDVKM in the germline V gene. The CDR3 runs 18 residues. CDR3 nucleotides: TGTGCCAGCAGTTTATCCGGGACTAGCGGCTCTAGCACAGATACGCAGTATTTT. It encodes CASSLSGTSGSSTDTQYF.

This clone was counted at least ten times. The chain has TRBV7-2 and TRBJ2-3; the D is unclear. Germline CDR1 reads SGHTA; CDR2 reads FQGNSA. This CDR3 is built from 14 residues. V was trimmed by 0 bases and J by 5 bases, leaving 9 bases between them. The CDR3 loop reads CASSLATVQDTQYF. In DNA form, the CDR3 reads TGTGCCAGCAGCTTAGCGACTGTTCAAGATACGCAGTATTTT.

This chain joins TRBV4-1 and TRBJ2-5, with TRBD2 identical over 10 bases. TRBJ2-7 matches the DNA end more closely, so the J call is doubtful. This CDR3 has 16 residues. CDR1 and CDR2 (germline): MGHRA, YSYEKL. The CDR3, as DNA: TGCGCCAGCAGCCAAGAAGACAGCGGGAGGGGGAACGAGCAGTACTTC. Its protein is CASSQEDSGRGNEQYF.

This clone was counted between two and nine times. J is TRBJ2-2 and V is TRBV11-2; TRBD2 matches 9 bases. V was pared by 0 bases and J by 2 bases, with 10 bases of the junction left unmatched. This CDR3 has 19 amino acids. CDR1 is SGHAT and CDR2 is FQNNGV in the germline V gene. The CDR3 nucleotides read TGTGCCAGCAGCTTAGATTGGGTAGCGGGAGCGGATAACACCGGGGAGCTGTTTTTT. Protein: CASSLDWVAGADNTGELFF.

The chain has TRBV7-9 and TRBJ2-7; 9 bases agree with TRBD1. The V segment lost 5 bases and the J segment 3 bases; nucleotides outside the gene matches: 8. The CDR3 sequence is 15 residues long. Germline values: CDR1 SEHNR, CDR2 FQNEAQ (reference sequence). CDR3 in DNA: TGTGCCAGCAGCGCTCGGACAGGGGAATTCTACGAGCAGTACTTC. It codes for CASSARTGEFYEQYF.

The V call is TRBV5-1, the J call TRBJ1-1; D ambiguous. V was cut by 3 bases and J by 5 bases, with 14 bases left in between. The CDR3 consists of 14 residues. Germline V gene sequence: CDR1 SGHRS, CDR2 YFSETQ. Written as DNA, the CDR3 is TGCGCCAGCAGCTCACGGGGAACTTGGACTGAAGCTTTCTTT. This sequence encodes CASSSRGTWTEAFF.

This clone was counted between two and nine times. This rearrangement joins TRBV10-3 to TRBJ2-7, with TRBD2 as a possible D gene (5 bases). Per the germline V gene, CDR1 is ENHRY and CDR2 is SYGVKD. Trimming removed 10 bases at V and 0 bases at J, with 10 bases between. The CDR3 spans 12 residues. CDR3 protein: CATPGNSYEQYF. In DNA, the CDR3 is TGTGCCACCCCGGGGAACTCCTACGAGCAGTACTTC.

The CDR3 spells CASSERDRNQETQYF. Here the CDR3 DNA reads TGTGCCAGCAGTGAAAGAGACAGGAACCAAGAGACCCAGTACTTC. V usage is TRBV6-1 and J usage is TRBJ2-5; D is perhaps TRBD1 (6 bases). Germline V gene lookup returns CDR1 MNHNS and CDR2 SASEGT. This CDR3 has 15 residues. The V end lost 2 bases, the J end lost 0 bases, and 10 bases lay between the germline ends.

The genes are TRBV5-6 and TRBJ2-7; D may be TRBD1 (5 bases). Trimming removed 7 bases from V and 6 bases from J, with 17 bases in between. This CDR3 is built from 13 residues. Looked up from germline, CDR1 is SGHDT and CDR2 is YYEEEE. CDR3 loop: CASQQERESEQYF. DNA of the CDR3: TGTGCCAGCCAACAGGAGCGAGAGTCCGAGCAGTACTTC.